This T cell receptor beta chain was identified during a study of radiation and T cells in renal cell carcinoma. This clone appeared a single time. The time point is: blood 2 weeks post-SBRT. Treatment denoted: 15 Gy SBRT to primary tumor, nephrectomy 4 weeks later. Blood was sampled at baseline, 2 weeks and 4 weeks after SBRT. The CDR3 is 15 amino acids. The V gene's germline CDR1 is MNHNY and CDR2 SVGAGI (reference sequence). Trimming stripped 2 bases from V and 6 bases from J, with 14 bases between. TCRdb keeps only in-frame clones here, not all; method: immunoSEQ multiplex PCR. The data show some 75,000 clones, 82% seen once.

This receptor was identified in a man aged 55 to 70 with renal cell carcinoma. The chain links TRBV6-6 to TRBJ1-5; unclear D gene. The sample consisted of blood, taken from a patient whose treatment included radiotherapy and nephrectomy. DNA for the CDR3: TGTGCCAGCAGTTACGACATCCGAGGAGGTCAGCCCCAGCATTTT. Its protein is CASSYDIRGGQPQHF.